Below, 21 T cell receptor beta chains from the same sample are listed, as sequenced in a study of shared clonotypes between healthy human individuals. The assay was immunoSEQ multiplex PCR, and TCRdb's table has in-frame clones only and misses some. The sample contains about 2 million clones, 85% to 95% of which appear only once. The sequenced sample consisted of naive CD4+ T cells sorted from blood. The subset was: CD45RA+ positively selected. The origin of the receptors is a man in his late teens or twenties in good health.

The J gene is TRBJ1-3, the V gene TRBV5-8; D may be TRBD1 (6 bases). This CDR3 is built from 14 residues. Between the trimmed V and J ends, which lost 3 bases and 1 base, there was a span of 8 bases. Looked up from germline, CDR1 is SGHTS and CDR2 is YDEGEE. The CDR3 region is CASSYRDSGNTIYF. In DNA form, the CDR3 reads TGTGCCAGCAGCTACAGGGATTCTGGAAACACCATATATTTT.

The V and J genes are TRBV28 and TRBJ1-6; no definite D call. The CDR3 totals 14 residues. Germline lookup yields CDR1 MDHEN and CDR2 SYDVKM. Trimming took off 2 bases at V and 5 bases at J, with 7 bases between the two ends. The CDR3 DNA is TGTGCCAGCAGTTTACTACAGAATAATTCACCCCTCCACTTT. Its translation: CASSLLQNNSPLHF.

This chain uses TRBV2 with TRBJ2-3; D gene unclear. The V end was cut by 6 bases, the J end by 4 bases, with 17 bases between. The CDR3 loop spans 15 amino acids. Germline V gives CDR1 SNHLY, CDR2 FYNNEI. This CDR3 is CASRRSAALPDTQYF. Here the CDR3 DNA reads TGTGCCAGCAGGAGATCTGCGGCTTTGCCAGATACGCAGTATTTT.

A word on this clone: The same CDR3 also results from other DNA sequences found in this sample. This chain connects TRBV28 to TRBJ1-2; no clear D gene. CDR1 MDHEN and CDR2 SYDVKM come from the germline V gene. V shed 6 bases and J shed 1 base, with 21 bases lying between them. The length of the CDR3 is 17 residues. DNA of the CDR3: TGTGCCAGCAGGACCCCTGCAGGATCCTTTAGTAACTATGGCTACACCTTC. This sequence encodes CASRTPAGSFSNYGYTF.

The chain links TRBV2 to TRBJ1-5; D remains unclear. From germline, CDR1 is SNHLY and CDR2 FYNNEI. The CDR3 consists of 16 residues. V dropped 0 bases and J dropped 0 bases, with 9 bases sitting between them. CDR3 coding DNA: TGTGCCAGCAGTGAAGCCGGCAGATATAGCAATCAGCCCCAGCATTTT. Translation: CASSEAGRYSNQPQHF.

The chain carries TRBV2 and TRBJ2-6; 8 bases agree with TRBD1. CDR1 is SNHLY, CDR2 FYNNEI, per germline. The CDR3 length is 18 residues. The ends lost 5 bases at V and 0 bases at J; junction bases unmatched: 9. The CDR3 loop reads CASSRTGSSSSGANVLTF. Written as DNA, the CDR3 is TGTGCCAGCAGTCGGACAGGGTCTTCTAGCTCTGGGGCCAACGTCCTGACTTTC.

The chain is built from TRBV5-4 and TRBJ2-1; D gene unclear. Trimming took off 4 bases at V and 0 bases at J, with 8 bases between the two ends. The CDR3 totals 14 residues. The germline gives CDR1 SGHNT, CDR2 YYREEE (reference sequence). The CDR3 nucleotides are TGTGCCAGCAGCCCGAAGGCCTCCTACAATGAGCAGTTCTTC. It codes for CASSPKASYNEQFF.

V and J are TRBV7-2 and TRBJ1-1; D is undetermined. Trimming stripped 6 bases from V and 0 bases from J, with 14 bases between. Germline-derived CDR1 and CDR2 are SGHTA and FQGNSA. This CDR3 is 15 amino acids long. This CDR3 reads CASSERPGLNTEAFF. The CDR3 nucleotides read TGTGCCAGCAGTGAAAGACCAGGCCTGAACACTGAAGCTTTCTTT. The full variable domain, in which reference TRBV7-2 and TRBJ1-1 provide the parts outside the CDR3, is GAGVSQSPSNKVTEKGKDVELRCDPISGHTALYWYRQSLGQGLEFLIYFQGNSAPDKSGLPSDRFSAERTGGSVSTLTIQRTQQEDSAVYLCASSERPGLNTEAFFGQGTRLTVV.

This clone was seen a single time. This chain uses TRBV6-6 with TRBJ2-7; 7 bases map to TRBD1. Per the germline V gene, CDR1 is MNHNY and CDR2 is SVGAGI (reference sequence). After removal of 2 bases from V and 3 bases from J, the junction contained 7 bases not matched to a gene. CDR3 length: 15 residues. CDR3 DNA: TGTGCCAGCAGTTACCGAGGGACAGTGAACTACGAGCAGTACTTC. Encoded protein: CASSYRGTVNYEQYF.

V is TRBV6-5 and J is TRBJ1-5; TRBD1 is a possible D gene (5 bases). This CDR3 is 15 amino acids long. Germline V gives CDR1 MNHEY, CDR2 SVGAGI. V lost 6 bases and J lost 3, with 15 bases in between. CDR3 DNA: TGTGCCAGCAGCCGAGGAGGGGAGGACAATCAGCCCCAGCATTTT. It encodes CASSRGGEDNQPQHF.

Concerning this clone: The junction departs from the called germline gene at one end, perhaps through a read error. This chain joins TRBV6-5 and TRBJ2-5; D tentatively reads TRBD1 or TRBD2 (5 bases each). The CDR3 consists of 15 residues. Germline loops: CDR1 MNHEY, CDR2 SVGAGI. The CDR3 nucleotides are TGTGCCAGCAGTTACTCGGTGCTTGTTGGCAGGGAGTTGGACTTC. Amino acid sequence: CASSYSVLVGRELDF.

V is TRBV6-1 and J is TRBJ1-1, with D possibly being TRBD1 (6 bases). V lost 1 base and J 14 bases, leaving 20 bases between the germline ends. The germline V gene has CDR1 MNHNS and CDR2 SASEGT. The CDR3 runs to 14 residues. The CDR3, as DNA: TGTGCCAGCAGTGAAGGGGGGCCTCTAGGGAGATTATTCTTT. This gives the protein CASSEGGPLGRLFF.

The chain is built from TRBV5-1 and TRBJ1-1, with D unresolved. With 1 base removed from V and 2 bases from J, the gap between germline ends came to 9 bases. CDR3 size: 14 residues. From germline, CDR1 is SGHRS and CDR2 YFSETQ. CDR3 in amino acids: CASSLSDLNTEAFF. In DNA form, the CDR3 reads TGCGCCAGCAGCTTGTCGGACCTAAACACTGAAGCTTTCTTT.

The rearrangement links TRBV6-5 to TRBJ1-2, with D maybe TRBD1 (5 bases). The germline CDR1 and CDR2 sequences are MNHEY and SVGAGI. This CDR3 region has 14 residues. Trimming removed 5 bases from V and 4 bases from J, with 14 bases in between. In DNA form, the CDR3 reads TGTGCCAGCAGTCCCGGACCAGGGTTCTATGGCTACACCTTC. Translation: CASSPGPGFYGYTF.

The rearrangement joins TRBV6-5 to TRBJ2-5, with 13 bases identical to TRBD2. CDR3 length: 16 residues. Germline trimming cut 4 bases from V and 7 bases from J; bases unmatched to any gene: 9. Looked up from germline, CDR1 is MNHEY and CDR2 is SVGAGI. The CDR3 loop is CASSSTSGGDLGTQYF. DNA of the CDR3: TGTGCCAGCAGTTCCACTAGCGGGGGGGACCTAGGGACCCAGTACTTC.

This sequence joins TRBV19 and TRBJ1-1; 7 nucleotides align to TRBD1. From germline, CDR1 is LNHDA and CDR2 SQIVND (reference sequence). The V segment lost 10 bases and the J segment 1 base; nucleotides outside the gene matches: 9. The CDR3 sequence is 14 residues long. CDR3: CATIRGGKNTEAFF. The CDR3 coding sequence is TGTGCCACCATCAGAGGGGGCAAGAACACTGAAGCTTTCTTT.

The V and J genes are TRBV6-1 and TRBJ2-7; possible D gene TRBD1, 5 bases. From germline, CDR1 is MNHNS and CDR2 SASEGT. CDR3 length: 14 residues. Trimming stripped 8 bases from V and 0 bases from J, with 14 bases between. The CDR3 reads CASGKGSGSYEQYF. CDR3 nucleotides: TGTGCCAGCGGAAAGGGGTCGGGCTCCTACGAGCAGTACTTC.

The chain combines TRBV6-1 with TRBJ1-2; 8 bases are shared with TRBD1. The V gene's germline CDR1 is MNHNS and CDR2 SASEGT. CDR3 length equals 14 residues. The junction had 4 bases not matched to a gene; V was cut back by 3 bases and J by 4 bases. The DNA for the CDR3 is TGTGCCAGCAGTGATTTGGACAGGGCCTATGGCTACACCTTC. Its protein product is CASSDLDRAYGYTF.

CDR3 region: CASSLGGMNTEAFF. The CDR3 nucleotides are TGTGCCAGCAGCTTGGGCGGGATGAACACTGAAGCTTTCTTT. The chain links TRBV11-2 to TRBJ1-1, with D hard to call. Looked up from germline, CDR1 is SGHAT and CDR2 is FQNNGV. The CDR3 covers 14 residues. Trimming cost V 3 bases and J 0 bases, with 8 bases left between them.

The chain uses TRBV6-5 and TRBJ2-1, with TRBD1 matching over 8 bases. Germline trimming cut 5 bases from V and 3 bases from J; bases unmatched to any gene: 6. There are 15 residues in the CDR3. Germline V lookup: CDR1 MNHEY, CDR2 SVGAGI. The chain's CDR3 is CASSREQGVYNEQFF. In nucleotides, the CDR3 is TGTGCCAGCAGTAGGGAACAGGGGGTCTACAATGAGCAGTTCTTC.

The chain links TRBV7-9 to TRBJ2-7; 8 nucleotides line up with TRBD2. The CDR3 loop spans 16 amino acids. Trimming at V came to 1 base and at J to 7 bases, leaving 12 bases not matched to a gene. CDR1 and CDR2 from the germline V gene are SEHNR and FQNEAQ (reference sequence). The CDR3 is CASSLVRPGGPSEQYF. DNA of the CDR3: TGTGCCAGCAGCTTAGTTAGACCGGGGGGGCCTAGTGAGCAGTACTTC.